The next 21 T cell receptor beta chains were all read from a single sample in a study of cytomegalovirus exposure and HLA in healthy donors. Amplification used 60 Vbeta primers and 13 Jbeta primers. The protocol was immunoSEQ multiplex PCR, while the TCRdb copy is restricted to in-frame clones and leaves out a portion. This sample's table has about 75,000 clones. The sample consisted of PBMCs. These TCRs come from a man aged 35 to 55 in good health and CMV-seronegative.

The chain is built from TRBV2 and TRBJ2-1, with TRBD2 matching 8 bases. Germline V gives CDR1 SNHLY, CDR2 FYNNEI. V lost 2 bases, J lost 2 bases, and 5 bases stayed unmatched. CDR3 length: 16 residues. The CDR3 reads CASSERGGLTYNEQFF. CDR3 nucleotides: TGTGCCAGCAGTGAACGCGGGGGGTTAACCTACAATGAGCAGTTCTTC. Using reference TRBV2 and TRBJ2-1 for the parts outside the CDR3, the full variable domain is EPEVTQTPSHQVTQMGQEVILRCVPISNHLYFYWYRQILGQKVEFLVSFYNNEISEKSEIFDDQFSVERPDGSNFTLKIRSTKLEDSAMYFCASSERGGLTYNEQFFGPGTRLTVL.

This chain connects TRBV6-1 to TRBJ1-2; 7 nucleotides align to TRBD1. The V gene's germline CDR1 is MNHNS and CDR2 SASEGT. This CDR3 has 13 amino acids. V trimming: 3 bases; J trimming: 8 bases; junction bases outside the gene matches: 6. CDR3 in amino acids: CASSDEGAGGYTF. CDR3 DNA sequence: TGTGCCAGCAGTGATGAGGGGGCGGGCGGCTACACCTTC.

This chain links TRBV6-1 with TRBJ2-4; 7 bases map to TRBD2. This CDR3 spans 14 amino acids. The ends lost 7 bases at V and 3 bases at J; junction bases unmatched: 6. The germline V gene has CDR1 MNHNS and CDR2 SASEGT. In DNA form, the CDR3 reads TGTGCCAGCATTGACGGGAGGAGCAAAAACATTCAGTACTTC. It specifies CASIDGRSKNIQYF.

The rearrangement links TRBV2 to TRBJ1-1; D gene uncertain. In germline, CDR1 is SNHLY, CDR2 FYNNEI. Trimming removed 11 bases from V and 1 base from J, with 14 bases in between. The CDR3 extends over 13 amino acids. As DNA, the CDR3 is TGTGCCTCCTCCTCGAGAGGGAACACTGAAGCTTTCTTT. Amino acid sequence: CASSSRGNTEAFF.

The chain employs TRBV5-1 and TRBJ1-4; D might be TRBD1 (6 bases). CDR3 length: 16 residues. Trimming took off 4 bases at V and 0 bases at J, with 13 bases between the two ends. Germline-derived CDR1 and CDR2 are SGHRS and YFSETQ. CDR3 amino acids: CASSHGTLTTNEKLFF. In DNA form, the CDR3 reads TGCGCCAGCAGCCACGGGACACTCACAACTAATGAAAAACTGTTTTTT.

The chain recombines TRBV6-5 with TRBJ1-1; D is perhaps TRBD1 (5 bases). V lost 2 bases to trimming and J lost 4 bases, with 8 bases between them. Germline CDR1 MNHEY, CDR2 SVGAGI. The CDR3 is 13 amino acids. The DNA of the CDR3 is TGTGCCAGCAGTTACCAGGGTCTCACTGAAGCTTTCTTT. Residues: CASSYQGLTEAFF.

This chain links TRBV12-5 with TRBJ2-7, with D perhaps matching TRBD2 (6 bases). Trimming took 1 base from V and 2 from J, leaving 12 bases between them. The CDR3 is made up of 15 amino acids. The germline gives CDR1 LGHNT, CDR2 FRNRAP. CDR3 sequence reads: CASGLAPGGAYEQYF. The DNA for the CDR3 is TGTGCTAGTGGTTTGGCGCCTGGCGGGGCCTACGAGCAGTACTTC. Combining the CDR3 with reference TRBV12-5 and TRBJ2-7 gives the whole variable domain DARVTQTPRHKVTEMGQEVTMRCQPILGHNTVFWYRQTMMQGLELLAYFRNRAPLDDSGMPKDRFSAEMPDATLATLKIQPSEPRDSAVYFCASGLAPGGAYEQYFGPGTRLTVT.

The chain links TRBV4-2 to TRBJ2-2, with 12 bases fitting TRBD1. There are 15 residues in the CDR3. V was pared by 4 bases and J by 7 bases, with 4 bases of the junction left unmatched. Germline V gene lookup returns CDR1 LGHNA and CDR2 YNFKEQ. The CDR3 protein is CASSLGQGAIGELFF. The CDR3, as DNA: TGTGCCAGCAGCCTGGGACAGGGGGCAATCGGGGAGCTGTTTTTT.

This sequence joins TRBV11-2 and TRBJ2-3, with TRBD2 matching over 10 bases. The junction had 7 bases not matched to a gene; V was cut back by 5 bases and J by 5 bases. This CDR3 is 15 amino acids long. Germline CDR1 and CDR2: SGHAT and FQNNGV. The CDR3 bases are TGTGCCAGCAGCCCGGGACTAGCGTTTATAGATACGCAGTATTTT. Amino acids: CASSPGLAFIDTQYF.

The chain has TRBV4-1 and TRBJ2-2; D might be TRBD1 (5 bases). Trimming removed 1 base from V and 3 bases from J, with 15 bases in between. Germline V gene lookup returns CDR1 MGHRA and CDR2 YSYEKL. The CDR3 extends over 17 amino acids. The CDR3 protein is CASSQVDMGWHTGELFF. The DNA of the CDR3 is TGCGCCAGCAGCCAAGTGGACATGGGTTGGCACACCGGGGAGCTGTTTTTT.

The J gene is TRBJ1-1, the V gene TRBV5-1; 9 bases match TRBD1. The V gene's germline CDR1 is SGHRS and CDR2 YFSETQ. The CDR3 length is 19 residues. V trimming: 0 bases; J trimming: 3 bases; junction bases outside the gene matches: 15. The DNA for the CDR3 is TGCGCCAGCAGCTTGGGGTCCGGGACAGGGTCCGCCTCCTACACTGAAGCTTTCTTT. The encoded protein is CASSLGSGTGSASYTEAFF.

The chain links TRBV28 to TRBJ1-1, with TRBD1 as a possible D gene (5 bases). This CDR3 region has 13 residues. Germline loops: CDR1 MDHEN, CDR2 SYDVKM. Between the trimmed V and J ends, which lost 6 bases and 1 base, there was a span of 9 bases. The CDR3 region has the DNA TGTGCCAGCAGAAGACAGCAGAACACTGAAGCTTTCTTT. The encoded protein is CASRRQQNTEAFF.

This clone is deemed medium-sized by its frequency. The CDR3 loop reads CASFGQVNLAQHF. The CDR3 region has the DNA TGTGCCAGCTTTGGCCAGGTCAATCTGGCCCAGCATTTT. This chain links TRBV28 with TRBJ1-5; D is uncertain. This CDR3 is 13 amino acids long. Trimming removed 8 bases from V and 11 bases from J, with 19 bases in between. The V gene's germline CDR1 is MDHEN and CDR2 SYDVKM.

V usage is TRBV6-4 and J usage is TRBJ2-1, with a possible D match to TRBD1 (5 bases). Germline V lookup: CDR1 MRHNA, CDR2 SNTAGT. The CDR3 runs 16 residues. The V end lost 0 bases, the J end lost 0 bases, and 9 bases lay between the germline ends. Here the CDR3 DNA reads TGTGCCAGCAGTGACTCGTGGCAGGGCTCCTACAATGAGCAGTTCTTC. This codes for CASSDSWQGSYNEQFF.

The V and J genes are TRBV29-1 and TRBJ2-7; 7 positions match TRBD1. The germline CDR1 and CDR2 sequences are SQVTM and ANQGSEA. The ends lost 5 bases at V and 2 bases at J; junction bases unmatched: 3. The CDR3 is 12 residues long. DNA for the CDR3: TGCAGCGTTCAAACAGGGGCCTACGAGCAGTACTTC. This gives the protein CSVQTGAYEQYF.

The gene calls are TRBV9 and TRBJ2-5, with TRBD1 identical over 8 bases. Germline V CDR1 and CDR2: SGDLS, YYNGEE. The CDR3 covers 16 residues. The junction had 12 bases not matched to a gene; V was cut back by 4 bases and J by 4 bases. Here the CDR3 reads CASSPPPGGLGETQYF. The CDR3 region has the DNA TGTGCCAGCAGCCCTCCCCCAGGGGGCTTGGGAGAGACCCAGTACTTC.

The chain employs TRBV28 and TRBJ2-3; 9 nucleotides match TRBD1. The CDR3 spans 15 residues. With V trimmed by 5 bases and J by 3 bases, 6 bases remained unmatched. CDR1 and CDR2 (germline): MDHEN, SYDVKM. CDR3 in DNA: TGTGCCAGCAGTACGAAACAGGGGGCAACAGATACGCAGTATTTT. It is translated as CASSTKQGATDTQYF.

The rearrangement links TRBV5-1 to TRBJ2-7, with D possibly matching TRBD2 (5 bases). Trimming cost V 2 bases and J 4 bases, with 22 bases left between them. This CDR3 region has 17 residues. Germline V gives CDR1 SGHRS, CDR2 YFSETQ. CDR3 residues: CASSFFPTVGGRYEQYF. CDR3 DNA sequence: TGCGCCAGCAGCTTTTTCCCCACAGTGGGCGGGCGATACGAGCAGTACTTC.

This chain links TRBV4-1 with TRBJ2-5; 7 bases line up with TRBD2. The germline V gene has CDR1 MGHRA and CDR2 YSYEKL. J gave up 1 base and V 2 bases, and 4 bases lay outside the gene matches. This CDR3 spans 15 amino acids. In nucleotides, the CDR3 is TGCGCCAGCAGCCAACCCGGGACTACCCAAGAGACCCAGTACTTC. Amino acid sequence: CASSQPGTTQETQYF.

The J gene is TRBJ2-5, the V gene TRBV9; 7 positions agree with TRBD2. The trim removed 4 bases at V and 1 base at J, leaving 7 bases unmatched. The V gene's germline CDR1 is SGDLS and CDR2 YYNGEE. The CDR3 loop spans 15 amino acids. The CDR3 DNA reads as TGTGCCAGCAGCACCCGTGGGGGGGGCCAAGAGACCCAGTACTTC. Residues: CASSTRGGGQETQYF.

The DNA of the CDR3 is TGTGCCAGCAGCTTACAGGAGAACACTGAAGCTTTCTTT. This sequence encodes CASSLQENTEAFF. V is TRBV7-2 and J is TRBJ1-1, with unresolved D. There are 13 residues in the CDR3. Germline assignment: CDR1 SGHTA and CDR2 FQGNSA. Trimming took off 2 bases at V and 1 base at J, with 5 bases between the two ends.